The 27 T cell receptor beta chains below all came from one sample that was sequenced in a study of blood T cells in healthy people across ages (dated by TCRdb to between 2014 and 2017). Library preparation used 5' RACE. TCRdb records Illumina HiSeq 2500 as the sequencer. The second PCR ran for roughly 7 to 12 cycles and used a J-beta primer mix along with a sample-barcoded 5' primer. TCRdb handled the public reads itself, with Q25 trimming in fastp and clone calling in MiXCR, and kept productive beta chains. Records with the same CDR3 protein are collapsed into one entry carrying the most frequent genes and DNA. The sample has around 990,000 distinct CDR3 sequences on record, 25% of them singletons. Jointly, the top ten make up less than 0.75% of the sample. These sequences were also reported in another study, on T cells of mothers and their children.

Sequencing was performed on blood. These receptors were collected from a girl aged 2 to 10 in good health.

J is TRBJ2-6 and V is TRBV7-6, with a weak D call TRBD1 (6 bases). V shed 4 bases and J shed 0 bases, with 10 bases lying between them. Germline lookup yields CDR1 SGHVS and CDR2 FNYEAQ. The CDR3 loop spans 16 amino acids. The CDR3 region has the DNA TGTGCCAGCAGCTCGGACAGCCGCTCTGGGGCCAACGTCCTGACTTTC. Its translation is CASSSDSRSGANVLTF.

In its sample, this clonotype was seen many times. The V and J genes are TRBV20-1 and TRBJ2-1; 8 nucleotides match TRBD2. Germline V CDR1 and CDR2: DFQATT, SNEGSKA (reference sequence). This CDR3 region has 15 residues. V gave up 5 bases and J gave up 3 bases; unmatched junction bases: 9. CDR3 coding DNA: TGCAGTGCTCCCAGTACTAGCGGATTCTACAATGAGCAGTTCTTC. Its translation: CSAPSTSGFYNEQFF.

This clonotype has a handful of counts. The chain joins TRBV29-1 to TRBJ2-7; possible D gene TRBD2, 5 bases. CDR1 is SQVTM and CDR2 is ANQGSEA in the germline V gene. Between the trimmed V and J ends, which lost 4 bases and 6 bases, there was a span of 16 bases. The CDR3 loop spans 13 amino acids. The CDR3 protein is CSVGPGGFSEQYF. CDR3 nucleotide sequence: TGCAGCGTTGGTCCCGGAGGTTTTAGCGAGCAGTACTTC.

The rearrangement links TRBV7-9 to TRBJ2-7, with D possibly TRBD2 on 6 matching bases. The germline V gene encodes CDR1 SEHNR and CDR2 FQNEAQ (reference sequence). Trimming cost V 4 bases and J 4 bases, with 20 bases left between them. The CDR3 sequence is 16 residues long. The CDR3 is CASSWPRGTALYEQYF. The DNA of the CDR3 is TGTGCCAGCAGCTGGCCTCGGGGGACCGCCTTATACGAGCAGTACTTC.

This sequence joins TRBV5-6 and TRBJ2-1; D tentatively fits TRBD1 or TRBD2 (5 bases each). V shed 0 bases and J shed 3 bases, with 10 bases lying between them. Germline CDR1 is SGHDT and CDR2 is YYEEEE. The CDR3 has 15 amino acids. The CDR3 reads CASSLGGSHYNEQFF. CDR3 DNA sequence: TGTGCCAGCAGCTTGGGGGGGTCACACTACAATGAGCAGTTCTTC.

This clonotype was observed a few times. This chain links TRBV7-9 with TRBJ2-1, with 11 nucleotides matching TRBD2. Germline V CDR1 and CDR2: SEHNR, FQNEAQ (reference sequence). The CDR3 consists of 15 residues. J gave up 6 bases and V 3 bases, and 4 bases lay outside the gene matches. The CDR3 sequence is CASSFGTSGCNEQFF. The CDR3 bases are TGTGCCAGCAGCTTCGGGACTAGCGGCTGCAATGAGCAGTTCTTC. The full variable domain, completed using reference TRBV7-9 and TRBJ2-1, is DTGVSQNPRHKITKRGQNVTFRCDPISEHNRLYWYRQTLGQGPEFLTYFQNEAQLEKSRLLSDRFSAERPKGSFSTLEIQRTEQGDSAMYLCASSFGTSGCNEQFFGPGTRLTVL.

This clonotype was counted only a few times. This chain uses TRBV14 with TRBJ2-3, with D possibly matching TRBD2 (5 bases). Trimming stripped 1 base from V and 0 bases from J, with 11 bases between. The CDR3 runs to 16 residues. The germline CDR1 and CDR2 sequences are SGHDN and FVKESK. Here the CDR3 reads CASSQVGGGSTDTQYF. The CDR3, as DNA: TGTGCCAGCAGCCAAGTCGGAGGCGGTAGCACAGATACGCAGTATTTT.

Only a few counts were recorded for this clonotype. The chain uses TRBV29-1 and TRBJ1-2; 8 bases are a match to TRBD1. After removal of 8 bases from V and 8 bases from J, the junction contained 16 bases not matched to a gene. The CDR3 is 14 residues long. Germline-derived CDR1 and CDR2 are SQVTM and ANQGSEA. CDR3 sequence: CSIRMGNRGAGYTF. CDR3 DNA: TGCAGCATTCGGATGGGAAACAGGGGGGCCGGCTACACCTTC.

In this sample, this clonotype turned up a few times. The chain combines TRBV5-5 with TRBJ1-1, with 7 nucleotides matching TRBD1. CDR3 length equals 13 residues. Germline V CDR1 and CDR2: SGHKS, YYEKEE (reference sequence). The ends lost 4 bases at V and 3 bases at J; junction bases unmatched: 3. The CDR3 here is CASSSRGDTEAFF. The CDR3 region has the DNA TGTGCCAGCAGCAGCAGGGGGGACACTGAAGCTTTCTTT.

This chain uses TRBV7-9 with TRBJ2-3; 10 bases align to TRBD1. Germline V gene data show CDR1 as SEHNR and CDR2 as FQNEAQ (reference sequence). CDR3 length: 16 residues. V dropped 1 base and J dropped 4; count of bases not matched to a gene: 5. The DNA for the CDR3 is TGTGCCAGCAGCTTAGGGACAGGGGGATTGGCAGATACGCAGTATTTT. Protein: CASSLGTGGLADTQYF.

This clonotype showed up just a few times. The rearrangement joins TRBV14 to TRBJ2-1; TRBD2 matches at 7 bases. CDR1 SGHDN and CDR2 FVKESK come from the germline V gene. The CDR3 contains 19 residues. V shed 4 bases and J 0 bases; nucleotides not matched to a gene: 15. CDR3 nucleotides: TGTGCCAGCAGCCTTTCTTGGCGGGGGAACTTAAACTCCTACAATGAGCAGTTCTTC. Translation gives CASSLSWRGNLNSYNEQFF.

The V call is TRBV5-1, the J call TRBJ2-7; TRBD1 matches 10 bases. J lost 5 bases, V lost 2 bases, and 7 bases had no gene match. CDR1 and CDR2 (germline): SGHRS, YFSETQ. The CDR3 is 15 amino acids. The CDR3 reads CASSFTGTGDHEQYF. As DNA, the CDR3 is TGCGCCAGCAGCTTTACCGGGACAGGGGACCACGAGCAGTACTTC.

The chain links TRBV4-2 to TRBJ2-4; either TRBD1 or TRBD2 may supply D (6 bases each). The CDR3 has 16 residues. Per the germline V gene, CDR1 is LGHNA and CDR2 is YNFKEQ. The V end lost 3 bases, the J end lost 9 bases, and 21 bases lay between the germline ends. The DNA of the CDR3 is TGTGCCAGCAGCCAGGCACTGGGGGGCAGATCAAGCATTCAGTACTTC. It codes for CASSQALGGRSSIQYF.

This clonotype was counted between two and nine times. CDR3 sequence: CASSQEKSAFF. The CDR3 DNA is TGTGCCAGCAGCCAAGAGAAGTCGGCTTTCTTT. The chain has TRBV4-2 and TRBJ1-1; D is unclear. Germline V gene data show CDR1 as LGHNA and CDR2 as YNFKEQ. Trimming shortened V by 0 bases and J by 11 bases, and 7 bases separated the two germline ends. This CDR3 contains 11 residues.

This clonotype has only one observation. The chain links TRBV27 to TRBJ2-1; 12 bases fit TRBD1. J was trimmed by 16 bases and V by 5 bases; bases with no gene match: 12. CDR1 and CDR2 (germline): MNHEY, SMNVEV (reference sequence). There are 14 residues in the CDR3. The CDR3 coding sequence is TGTGCCAGCAGTACGCCGGGACAGGGGGCTCAAACTTTCTTC. Its protein product is CASSTPGQGAQTFF.

This clonotype has just a few counts. The genes are TRBV12-3 or TRBV12-4 and TRBJ1-5; D unclear. The CDR3 consists of 15 residues. V dropped 4 bases and J dropped 0 bases, with 10 bases sitting between them. The CDR3 bases are TGTGCCAGCAGTTCGTCGCCGAATAGCAATCAGCCCCAGCATTTT. Translation gives CASSSSPNSNQPQHF.

The chain has TRBV10-2 and TRBJ1-2, with TRBD1 identical over 7 bases. Germline assignment: CDR1 WSHSY and CDR2 SAAADI. The trim removed 5 bases at V and 1 base at J, leaving 10 bases unmatched. The CDR3 is 16 residues long. The CDR3 DNA follows: TGCGCCAGCAGTCAATACCGGGACAGAAATAACTATGGCTACACCTTC. Translated: CASSQYRDRNNYGYTF.

This clonotype was recorded a few times. This chain links TRBV9 with TRBJ1-2; D unresolved. V lost 0 bases to trimming and J lost 4 bases, with 13 bases between them. The CDR3 loop spans 15 amino acids. Per germline, CDR1 SGDLS and CDR2 YYNGEE. This chain's CDR3 is CASSVEGGPSYGYTF. DNA for the CDR3: TGTGCCAGCAGCGTAGAAGGCGGCCCTTCCTATGGCTACACCTTC.

This clonotype was seen repeatedly, ten times or more. The genes are TRBV11-2 and TRBJ2-5; D is uncertain. V was pared by 5 bases and J by 5 bases, with 9 bases between. This CDR3 has 12 residues. From germline, CDR1 is SGHAT and CDR2 FQNNGV. This chain's CDR3 is CASSRIGETQYF. CDR3 DNA sequence: TGTGCCAGCAGCCGCATAGGGGAGACCCAGTACTTC.

J is TRBJ2-5 and V is TRBV12-5; 8 bases align to TRBD1. J was trimmed by 2 bases and V by 5 bases; bases with no gene match: 7. Germline V lookup: CDR1 LGHNT, CDR2 FRNRAP. The CDR3 is made up of 15 amino acids. The CDR3 here is CASGKPGTGQETQYF. The DNA for the CDR3 is TGTGCTAGTGGTAAACCTGGGACAGGTCAAGAGACCCAGTACTTC.

J is TRBJ2-5 and V is TRBV20-1; 7 nucleotides align to TRBD2. The better agreement between TRBJ2-7 and the DNA end casts doubt on the J call. This CDR3 is built from 15 residues. Germline V gives CDR1 DFQATT, CDR2 SNEGSKA (reference sequence). The CDR3 bases are TGCAGTGCTAGAGAAGGCGGGGGTAGGCCCTACGAGCAGTACTTC. The encoded protein is CSAREGGGRPYEQYF.

This clonotype has just a few counts. The DNA of the CDR3 is TGTGCCAGTGGGGACCGGGGTTCCTACGAGCAGTACTTC. Amino acid sequence: CASGDRGSYEQYF. This sequence joins TRBV7-6 and TRBJ2-7; D assignment may be TRBD1 or TRBD2 (5 bases each). CDR3 length equals 13 residues. V lost 9 bases, J lost 1 base, and 13 bases lay in between. Germline loops: CDR1 SGHVS, CDR2 FNYEAQ.

This clonotype was recorded a few times. The conserved closing phenylalanine or tryptophan is absent in this CDR3, likely reflecting a read error. V and J are TRBV3-1 and TRBJ2-7; TRBD2 agrees at 7 bases. Germline assignment: CDR1 LGHDT and CDR2 YNNKEL (reference sequence). The CDR3 contains 15 residues. V dropped 2 bases and J dropped 3; count of bases not matched to a gene: 7. The CDR3 sequence is CASSQTSRGSYEQYL. The CDR3 DNA sequence: TGTGCCAGCAGCCAAACCTCGCGGGGGAGCTACGAGCAGTACCTC.

The chain is built from TRBV27 and TRBJ1-4, with D hard to call. The CDR3 totals 15 residues. V gave up 3 bases and J gave up 8 bases, with 16 bases separating them. Germline-derived CDR1 and CDR2 are MNHEY and SMNVEV (reference sequence). The CDR3 protein is CASSFWASEKEKLFF. The DNA of the CDR3 is TGTGCCAGCAGTTTCTGGGCCAGTGAAAAGGAAAAACTGTTTTTT.

The rearrangement links TRBV7-8 to TRBJ2-5; the D gene is possibly TRBD1 (5 bases). The CDR3 is 15 residues long. V was cut by 2 bases and J by 0 bases, with 10 bases left in between. The germline V gene has CDR1 SGHVS and CDR2 FQNEAQ. The CDR3 coding sequence is TGTGCCAGCAGCTTAAGACAGTCCGACCAAGAGACCCAGTACTTC. The encoded protein is CASSLRQSDQETQYF. The full variable domain, in which reference TRBV7-8 and TRBJ2-5 provide the parts outside the CDR3, is GAGVSQSPRYKVAKRGQDVALRCDPISGHVSLFWYQQALGQGPEFLTYFQNEAQLDKSGLPSDRFFAERPEGSVSTLKIQRTQQEDSAVYLCASSLRQSDQETQYFGPGTRLLVL.

This clonotype was detected only a few times. The gene calls are TRBV20-1 and TRBJ2-5, with 7 bases aligning to TRBD1. CDR1 and CDR2 (germline): DFQATT, SNEGSKA (reference sequence). The ends lost 4 bases at V and 2 bases at J; junction bases unmatched: 10. CDR3 size: 15 residues. The CDR3 bases are TGCAGTGCTACTAGACCGACAGGGCTACAAGAGACCCAGTACTTC. Translation: CSATRPTGLQETQYF.

The V and J genes are TRBV20-1 and TRBJ1-1; D not resolved. Germline-derived CDR1 and CDR2 are DFQATT and SNEGSKA (reference sequence). The CDR3 runs to 13 residues. Trimming took 1 base from V and 0 from J, leaving 6 bases between them. The CDR3 region has the DNA TGCAGTGCTAGAGCCACATTGAACACTGAAGCTTTCTTT. The encoded protein is CSARATLNTEAFF.